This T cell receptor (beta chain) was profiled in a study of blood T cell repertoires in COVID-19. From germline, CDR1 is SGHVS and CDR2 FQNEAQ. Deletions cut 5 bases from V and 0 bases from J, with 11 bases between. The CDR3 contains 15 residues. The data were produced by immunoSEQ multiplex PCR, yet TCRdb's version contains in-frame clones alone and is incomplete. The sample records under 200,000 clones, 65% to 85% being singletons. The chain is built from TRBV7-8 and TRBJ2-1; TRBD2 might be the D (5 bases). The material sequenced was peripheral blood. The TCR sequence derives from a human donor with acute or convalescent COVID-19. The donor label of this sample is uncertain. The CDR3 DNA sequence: TGTGCCAGCAGCCCAGGCGGAGGCTCCTACAATGAGCAGTTCTTC. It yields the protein CASSPGGGSYNEQFF.